This TCR beta chain was sequenced during a study of cytomegalovirus exposure and HLA in healthy donors. The study, taken as a whole, reports: Rare TCR sequences predominated, though certain public TCRs were found in many donors. Subsequent analysis showed first-cohort TCR clusters tending to co-occur in approximately 120 validation repertoires. The study labeled roughly 160 TCR beta chains cytomegalovirus-associated.

Regarding this clone: The target antigen is unknown.

Some clones are missing from TCRdb's copy, which holds only in-frame ones; the method was immunoSEQ multiplex PCR. Found here are 68,000 or so clones, about 90% of them singletons; the top ten hold 1.2%. The CDR3 sequence is 15 residues long. Germline assignment: CDR1 MNHNS and CDR2 SASEGT. The ends were cut back, 5 bases at V and 3 bases at J, with 17 bases in the middle. The donors were in the approximately 120-subject validation cohort, distinct from the approximately 670-subject first cohort. Sequencing input: PBMCs. The chain links TRBV6-1 to TRBJ2-7, with a tentative D call TRBD1 (5 bases). The source of this sequence is a woman younger than 35 in good health and CMV-seronegative. The CDR3 sequence is CASSNSRAGLYEQYF. CDR3 bases: TGTGCCAGCAGTAATTCCCGGGCAGGGCTCTACGAGCAGTACTTC.